This TCR beta chain was sequenced for a study of human T cells and chemical hapten exposure. The wider study: Patients' scalps got diphenylcyclopropenone weekly throughout the roughly 23-week study. Women made up most patients, who had alopecia areata, totalis or universalis.

The time point here: pre-sensitization, week 0. Treatment indicated: therapeutic diphenylcyclopropenone sensitization with weekly scalp DPC. Each CDR3 protein is one row after TCRdb ran MiXCR on the RACE reads. The table has about 110,000 distinct CDR3 sequences, 9.5% to 15% seen once. With 5 bases removed from V and 5 bases from J, the gap between germline ends came to 4 bases. Germline CDR1 reads SGHTA; CDR2 reads FQGNSA. The CDR3 runs 12 residues. The chain combines TRBV7-2 with TRBJ2-6; D not certain. This receptor was taken from a woman aged 50 to 65 with alopecia areata. Some clones in this sample may be carry-over from other donors' samples. The material was whole blood, obtained in connection with sensitization to the hapten diphenylcyclopropenone (DPC). CDR3 DNA sequence: TGTGCCAGCAGCCCTCGGGCCAACGTCCTGACTTTC. Amino acids: CASSPRANVLTF.